This passage covers 6 T cell receptor beta chains from one sample sequenced in a study of blood T cell repertoires in COVID-19. Assay: immunoSEQ multiplex PCR; the TCRdb copy retains only in-frame clones and omits some. The data contain a few hundred thousand clones, about nine tenths of them singletons. Sequenced material: PBMCs or T cells enriched from blood (not recorded which). These receptors came from a woman aged 25 to 39 who had recovered from COVID-19.

The rearrangement uses TRBV28 and TRBJ2-3; 8 nucleotides agree with TRBD1. Germline trimming cut 4 bases from V and 3 bases from J; bases unmatched to any gene: 9. CDR1 is MDHEN, CDR2 SYDVKM, per germline. There are 16 residues in the CDR3. The CDR3 loop is CASSSIQGEGTDTQYF. The CDR3 nucleotides are TGTGCCAGCAGTTCCATACAGGGGGAAGGGACAGATACGCAGTATTTT.

V is TRBV18 and J is TRBJ2-4, with TRBD2 matching 10 bases. This CDR3 spans 17 amino acids. The ends lost 1 base at V and 4 bases at J; junction bases unmatched: 7. From germline, CDR1 is KGHSH and CDR2 LQKENI. As DNA, the CDR3 is TGTGCCAGCTCACCACGTTTGCCAGCGGGAGGGAAAAACATTCAGTACTTC. Protein: CASSPRLPAGGKNIQYF.

The V call is TRBV6-6, the J call TRBJ1-3, with no clear D. Germline CDR1 is MNHNY and CDR2 is SVGAGI (reference sequence). V lost 5 bases, J lost 0 bases, and 11 bases lay in between. The CDR3 is 15 residues long. CDR3 loop: CASSPTPFSGNTIYF. In DNA form, the CDR3 reads TGTGCCAGCAGTCCAACTCCGTTCTCTGGAAACACCATATATTTT.

The J gene is TRBJ2-1, the V gene TRBV4-2; TRBD2 is a possible D gene (6 bases). Trimming shortened V by 7 bases and J by 4 bases, and 17 bases separated the two germline ends. The germline V gene encodes CDR1 LGHNA and CDR2 YNFKEQ. This CDR3 has 15 residues. The CDR3 nucleotides read TGTGCCAGCACGCGCACGACTAGTTCTTACAATGAGCAGTTCTTC. Translating gives CASTRTTSSYNEQFF.

V is TRBV3-1 (or the pseudogene TRBV3-2) and J is TRBJ2-7, with 8 bases identical to TRBD1. From germline, CDR1 is LGHDT and CDR2 YNNKEL (reference sequence). Losses at the gene ends were 0 bases for V and 11 bases for J; bases not matched to a gene: 12. This CDR3 is 15 amino acids long. CDR3 nucleotides: TGTGCCAGCAGCCAAGATGGATGGCAGGGGGCACCCAAGTACTTC. Its translation is CASSQDGWQGAPKYF.

The chain combines TRBV27 with TRBJ1-4, with a possible D match to TRBD1 (6 bases). Deletions cut 4 bases from V and 7 bases from J, with 16 bases between. The V gene's germline CDR1 is MNHEY and CDR2 SMNVEV (reference sequence). This CDR3 region has 15 residues. The CDR3 nucleotides are TGTGCCAGCAGTTATACAGGGAGCCTTGGTGAAAAACTGTTTTTT. Translating gives CASSYTGSLGEKLFF.